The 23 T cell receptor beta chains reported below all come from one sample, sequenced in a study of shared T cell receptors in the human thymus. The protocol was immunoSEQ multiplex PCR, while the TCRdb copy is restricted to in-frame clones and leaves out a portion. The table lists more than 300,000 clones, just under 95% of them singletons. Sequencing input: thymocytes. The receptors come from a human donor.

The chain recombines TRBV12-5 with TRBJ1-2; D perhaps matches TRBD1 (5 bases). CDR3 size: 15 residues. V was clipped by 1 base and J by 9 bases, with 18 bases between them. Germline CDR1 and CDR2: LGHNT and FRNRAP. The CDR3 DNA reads TGTGCTAGTGGTTTGGGACAGCGACTTCCCGCCAGCTACACCTTC. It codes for CASGLGQRLPASYTF.

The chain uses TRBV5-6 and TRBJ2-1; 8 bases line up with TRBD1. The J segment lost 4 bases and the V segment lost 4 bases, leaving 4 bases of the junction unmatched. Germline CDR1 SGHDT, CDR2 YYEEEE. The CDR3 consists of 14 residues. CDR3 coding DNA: TGTGCCAGCAGCATAGGACAGGGATACAATGAGCAGTTCTTC. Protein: CASSIGQGYNEQFF.

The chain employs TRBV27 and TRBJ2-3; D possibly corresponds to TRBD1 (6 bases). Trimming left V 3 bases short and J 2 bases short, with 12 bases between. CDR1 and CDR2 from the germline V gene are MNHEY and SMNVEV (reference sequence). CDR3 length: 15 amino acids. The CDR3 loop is CASSFRGPNTDTQYF. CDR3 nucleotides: TGTGCCAGCAGTTTCAGGGGACCCAACACAGATACGCAGTATTTT.

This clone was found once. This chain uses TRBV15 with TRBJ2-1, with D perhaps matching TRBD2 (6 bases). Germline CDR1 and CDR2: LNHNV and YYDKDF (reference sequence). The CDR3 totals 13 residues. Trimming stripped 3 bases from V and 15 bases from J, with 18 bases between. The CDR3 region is CATSSRTGGPAFF. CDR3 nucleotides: TGTGCCACCAGCAGCCGGACCGGAGGGCCCGCGTTCTTC.

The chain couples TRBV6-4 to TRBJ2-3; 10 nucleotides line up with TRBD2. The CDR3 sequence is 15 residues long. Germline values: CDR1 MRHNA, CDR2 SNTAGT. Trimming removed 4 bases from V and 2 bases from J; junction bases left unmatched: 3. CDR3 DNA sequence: TGTGCCAGCAGTGCGACTAGCGGGTTCACAGATACGCAGTATTTT. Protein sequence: CASSATSGFTDTQYF.

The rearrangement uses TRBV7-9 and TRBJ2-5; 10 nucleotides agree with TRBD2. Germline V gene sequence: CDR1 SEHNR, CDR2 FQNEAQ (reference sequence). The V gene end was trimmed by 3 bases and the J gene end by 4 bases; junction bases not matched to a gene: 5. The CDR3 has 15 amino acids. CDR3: CASSFWLAGVETQYF. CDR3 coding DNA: TGTGCCAGCAGCTTTTGGCTAGCGGGAGTAGAGACCCAGTACTTC.

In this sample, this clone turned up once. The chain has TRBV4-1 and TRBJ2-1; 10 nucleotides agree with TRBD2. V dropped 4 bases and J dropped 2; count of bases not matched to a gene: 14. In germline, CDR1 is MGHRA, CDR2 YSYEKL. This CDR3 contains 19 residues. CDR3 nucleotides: TGCGCCAGCAGCCGCGAGCGGGAGGGCAATCGTGGCGCCTACAATGAGCAGTTCTTC. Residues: CASSREREGNRGAYNEQFF.

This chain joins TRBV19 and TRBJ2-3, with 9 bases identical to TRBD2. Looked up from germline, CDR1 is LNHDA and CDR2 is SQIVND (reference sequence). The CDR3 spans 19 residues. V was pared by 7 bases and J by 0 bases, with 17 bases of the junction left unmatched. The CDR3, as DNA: TGTGCCAGTACCCTGACTAGCGGCCACTTTGGTGTCAGCACAGATACGCAGTATTTT. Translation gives CASTLTSGHFGVSTDTQYF.

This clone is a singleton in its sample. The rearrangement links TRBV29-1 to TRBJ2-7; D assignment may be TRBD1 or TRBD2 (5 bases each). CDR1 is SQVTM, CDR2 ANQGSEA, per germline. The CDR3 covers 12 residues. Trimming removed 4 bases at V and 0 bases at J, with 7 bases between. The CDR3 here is CSVAGTSYEQYF. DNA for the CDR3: TGCAGCGTTGCAGGGACCTCCTACGAGCAGTACTTC.

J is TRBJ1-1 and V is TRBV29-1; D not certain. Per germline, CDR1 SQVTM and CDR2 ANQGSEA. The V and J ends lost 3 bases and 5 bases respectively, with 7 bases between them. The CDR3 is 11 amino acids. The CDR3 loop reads CSVEGRTEAFF. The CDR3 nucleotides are TGCAGCGTTGAGGGAAGGACTGAAGCTTTCTTT.

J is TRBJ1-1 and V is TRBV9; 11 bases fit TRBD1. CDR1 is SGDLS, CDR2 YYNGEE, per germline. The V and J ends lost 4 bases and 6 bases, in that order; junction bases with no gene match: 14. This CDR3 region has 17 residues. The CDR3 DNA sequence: TGTGCCAGCAGCCCAACCGGGACAGGGGGGTGGCGGGCTGAAGCTTTCTTT. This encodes CASSPTGTGGWRAEAFF.

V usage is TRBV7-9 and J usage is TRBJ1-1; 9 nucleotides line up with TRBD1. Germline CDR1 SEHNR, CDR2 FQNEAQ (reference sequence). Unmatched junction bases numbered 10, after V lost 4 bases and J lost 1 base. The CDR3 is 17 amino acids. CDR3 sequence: CASSSDGGTGTNTEAFF. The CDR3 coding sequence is TGTGCCAGCAGCTCCGATGGGGGGACAGGGACGAACACTGAAGCTTTCTTT.

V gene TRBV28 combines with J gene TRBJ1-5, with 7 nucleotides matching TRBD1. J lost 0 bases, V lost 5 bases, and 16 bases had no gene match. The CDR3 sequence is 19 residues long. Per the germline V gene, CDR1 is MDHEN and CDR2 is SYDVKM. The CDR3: CASSTWRQGFPYSNQPQHF. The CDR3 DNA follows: TGTGCCAGCAGTACTTGGCGACAGGGTTTTCCCTATAGCAATCAGCCCCAGCATTTT.

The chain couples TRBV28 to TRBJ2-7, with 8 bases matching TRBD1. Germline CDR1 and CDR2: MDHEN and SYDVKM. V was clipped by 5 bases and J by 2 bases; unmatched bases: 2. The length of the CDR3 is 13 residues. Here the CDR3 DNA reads TGTGCCAGCAGTATGGACAGGGCCTACGAGCAGTACTTC. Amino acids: CASSMDRAYEQYF.

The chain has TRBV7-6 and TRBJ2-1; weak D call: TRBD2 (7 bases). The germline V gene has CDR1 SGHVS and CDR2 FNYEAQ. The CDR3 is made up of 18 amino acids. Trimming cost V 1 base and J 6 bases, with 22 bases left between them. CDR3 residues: CASSLGGGGPQGVNEQFF. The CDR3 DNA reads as TGTGCCAGCAGCTTAGGGGGGGGCGGGCCCCAAGGTGTCAATGAGCAGTTCTTC.

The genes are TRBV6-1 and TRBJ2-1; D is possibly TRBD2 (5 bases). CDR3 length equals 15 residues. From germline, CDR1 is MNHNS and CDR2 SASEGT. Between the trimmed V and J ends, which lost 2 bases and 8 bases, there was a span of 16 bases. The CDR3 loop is CASSEHLATADEQFF. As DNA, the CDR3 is TGTGCCAGCAGTGAACATTTAGCGACGGCGGATGAGCAGTTCTTC.

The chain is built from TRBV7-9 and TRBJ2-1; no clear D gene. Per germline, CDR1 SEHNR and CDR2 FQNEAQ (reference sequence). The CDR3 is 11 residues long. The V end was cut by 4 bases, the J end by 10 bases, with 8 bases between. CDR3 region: CASSSSREQFF. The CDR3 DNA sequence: TGTGCCAGCAGCTCATCCCGGGAGCAGTTCTTC.

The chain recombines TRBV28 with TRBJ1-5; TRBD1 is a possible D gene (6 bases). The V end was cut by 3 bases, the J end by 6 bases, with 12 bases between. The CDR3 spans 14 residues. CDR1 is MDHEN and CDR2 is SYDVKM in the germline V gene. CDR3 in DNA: TGTGCCAGCAGTTTTAACAGGGTCGGTCAGCCCCAGCATTTT. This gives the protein CASSFNRVGQPQHF. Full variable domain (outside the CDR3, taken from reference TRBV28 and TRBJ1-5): DVKVTQSSRYLVKRTGEKVFLECVQDMDHENMFWYRQDPGLGLRLIYFSYDVKMKEKGDIPEGYSVSREKKERFSLILESASTNQTSMYLCASSFNRVGQPQHFGDGTRLSIL.

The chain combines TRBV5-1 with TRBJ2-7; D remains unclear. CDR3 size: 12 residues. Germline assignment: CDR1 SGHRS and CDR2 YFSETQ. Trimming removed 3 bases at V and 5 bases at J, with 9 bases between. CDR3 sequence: CASSSRDHEQYF. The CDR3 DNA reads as TGCGCCAGCAGCTCTCGCGACCACGAGCAGTACTTC.

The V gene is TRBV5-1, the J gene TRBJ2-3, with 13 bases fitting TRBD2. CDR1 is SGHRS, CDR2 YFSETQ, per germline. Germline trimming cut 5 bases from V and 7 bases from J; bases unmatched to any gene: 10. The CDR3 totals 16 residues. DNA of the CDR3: TGCGCCAGCAGGCCAGCGACTAGCGGGAGGAGGAATACGCAGTATTTT. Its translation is CASRPATSGRRNTQYF.

The CDR3 region has the DNA TGTGCCAGTAGTTCCCTCCTGGGGGGGGAGAACGTTCATAGCAATCAGCCCCAGCATTTT. Encoded protein: CASSSLLGGENVHSNQPQHF. The chain links TRBV19 to TRBJ1-5; a possible D gene is TRBD1 (5 bases). Germline-derived CDR1 and CDR2 are LNHDA and SQIVND (reference sequence). This CDR3 is 20 amino acids long. Trimming shortened V by 5 bases and J by 0 bases, and 26 bases separated the two germline ends.

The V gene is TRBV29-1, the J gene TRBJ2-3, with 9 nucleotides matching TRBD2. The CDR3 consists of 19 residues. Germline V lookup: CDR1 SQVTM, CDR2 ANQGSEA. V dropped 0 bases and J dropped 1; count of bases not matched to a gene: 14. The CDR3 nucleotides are TGCAGCGTTGAAGATCGGATTAGCGGGAGTCCCGAGGGCACAGATACGCAGTATTTT. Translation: CSVEDRISGSPEGTDTQYF.

The CDR3: CASSVDSGVRTDTQYF. The CDR3 DNA reads TGTGCCAGCAGCGTTGACTCAGGGGTAAGGACAGATACGCAGTATTTT. The V call is TRBV9, the J call TRBJ2-3; possible D gene TRBD1, 6 bases. Germline V gene lookup returns CDR1 SGDLS and CDR2 YYNGEE. Trimming took 2 bases from V and 3 from J, leaving 16 bases between them. The CDR3 length is 16 residues.